These 10 T cell receptor beta chains were sequenced from one sample in a study of brain T cells in children with intractable seizures. Sequenced by immunoSEQ multiplex PCR; TCRdb stores in-frame clones only, minus some. This sample yields 60,000 to 65,000 clones, of which 95% to 96% are seen a single time; 0.3% to 0.45% belongs to the top ten. The sample was peripheral blood, taken at surgery. Every receptor here comes from a boy under three years old with focal cortical dysplasia and intractable seizures.

This chain uses TRBV6-5 with TRBJ1-2, with 7 nucleotides matching TRBD1. This CDR3 spans 13 amino acids. CDR1 is MNHEY, CDR2 SVGAGI, per germline. Unmatched junction bases numbered 13, after V lost 10 bases and J lost 8 bases. The CDR3 DNA follows: TGTGCCACCTCAAAGGGGGCATCTTACGGCTACACCTTC. It translates to CATSKGASYGYTF.

The V and J genes are TRBV10-3 and TRBJ2-3; 11 nucleotides align to TRBD1. The CDR3 is 14 residues long. CDR1 and CDR2 from the germline V gene are ENHRY and SYGVKD. Germline trimming cut 5 bases from V and 4 bases from J; bases unmatched to any gene: 2. The CDR3 reads CAISPGQGADTQYF. The CDR3 coding sequence is TGTGCCATCAGTCCGGGACAGGGGGCAGATACGCAGTATTTT.

The chain carries TRBV29-1 and TRBJ2-7; the match to TRBD2 covers 9 bases. Per the germline V gene, CDR1 is SQVTM and CDR2 is ANQGSEA. This CDR3 region has 16 residues. The trim removed 2 bases at V and 0 bases at J, leaving 8 bases unmatched. This chain's CDR3 is CSVERSSGKSSYEQYF. The CDR3 nucleotides read TGCAGCGTTGAAAGATCTAGCGGGAAGAGCTCCTACGAGCAGTACTTC.

This clone was detected only a few times. This chain joins TRBV2 and TRBJ1-5; no reliable D call. Trimming removed 5 bases from V and 5 bases from J, with 10 bases in between. The CDR3 sequence is 13 residues long. The germline CDR1 and CDR2 sequences are SNHLY and FYNNEI. The CDR3 bases are TGTGCCAGCAGTTCAGTCATATATCAGCCCCAGCATTTT. Its protein product is CASSSVIYQPQHF.

The rearrangement uses TRBV10-3 and TRBJ1-1; TRBD1 agrees at 8 bases. The CDR3 sequence is 17 residues long. Germline assignment: CDR1 ENHRY and CDR2 SYGVKD. Trimming removed 2 bases from V and 0 bases from J; junction bases left unmatched: 8. CDR3 protein: CAISERRDRFMNTEAFF. The CDR3 bases are TGTGCCATCAGTGAGCGCAGGGACAGGTTTATGAACACTGAAGCTTTCTTT.

This sequence joins TRBV6-5 and TRBJ2-2; TRBD2 matches 11 bases. Looked up from germline, CDR1 is MNHEY and CDR2 is SVGAGI. V trimming: 0 bases; J trimming: 6 bases; junction bases outside the gene matches: 3. The CDR3 is 16 residues long. The CDR3 reads CASSYSSGRASGELFF. CDR3 nucleotide sequence: TGTGCCAGCAGTTACTCTAGCGGGAGGGCCTCCGGGGAGCTGTTTTTT.

The chain employs TRBV5-1 and TRBJ2-7; 7 nucleotides align to TRBD2. The DNA end lines up better with TRBJ2-5; the J call may be wrong. The CDR3 totals 15 residues. Germline CDR1 reads SGHRS; CDR2 reads YFSETQ. This chain's CDR3 is CASRDGLVRWETQYF. The CDR3 DNA reads as TGCGCCAGCAGGGACGGACTAGTTAGGTGGGAGACCCAGTACTTC.

This clone was seen just once. This chain uses TRBV7-9 with TRBJ2-5; 11 bases match TRBD2. Germline values: CDR1 SEHNR, CDR2 FQNEAQ (reference sequence). This CDR3 comprises 16 residues. The ends lost 5 bases at V and 4 bases at J; junction bases unmatched: 9. In DNA, the CDR3 is TGTGCCAGCAGCCCCCCTAGCGGGAGGCCCCGAGAGACCCAGTACTTC. Its protein is CASSPPSGRPRETQYF.

The chain links TRBV5-1 to TRBJ2-1; 11 nucleotides match TRBD2. CDR3 length equals 15 residues. Trimming cost V 2 bases and J 9 bases; bases outside gene matches: 7. Germline CDR1 is SGHRS and CDR2 is YFSETQ. The CDR3 nucleotides are TGCGCCAGCAGCTTTAGCGGGGGGGCCCTGGGTGAGCAGTTCTTC. Translated, it gives CASSFSGGALGEQFF.

The rearrangement uses TRBV5-8 and TRBJ1-1; D gene unclear. Trimming removed 1 base from V and 2 bases from J, with 18 bases in between. Germline V CDR1 and CDR2: SGHTS, YDEGEE. The CDR3 is 17 amino acids. CDR3 coding DNA: TGTGCCAGCAGCTTGCCTGCCCCAGAAGTCAAAAACACTGAAGCTTTCTTT. It yields the protein CASSLPAPEVKNTEAFF.